The 21 T cell receptor beta chains below were found in one sample sequenced in a study of neurological immune-mediated disorders. TCRdb re-derived calls from the 5' RACE reads in MiXCR, one entry per CDR3 protein. The sample holds around 53,000 distinct CDR3 sequences, roughly 4.6% seen once. The material sequenced was PBMCs. These receptors all come from a man aged 50-60 years with multiple sclerosis.

Many counts were recorded for this clonotype. V and J are TRBV7-9 and TRBJ2-2; no clear D. CDR1 and CDR2 from the germline V gene are SEHNR and FQNEAQ (reference sequence). The CDR3 is made up of 16 amino acids. V lost 0 bases to trimming and J lost 1 base, with 9 bases between them. CDR3 residues: CASSLAAWGNTGELFF. DNA for the CDR3: TGTGCCAGCAGCTTAGCGGCTTGGGGGAACACCGGGGAGCTGTTTTTT.

There are many counts of this clonotype. This sequence joins TRBV5-8 and TRBJ1-1, with no clear D. The CDR3 has 14 residues. The V gene lost 4 bases and the J gene lost 1 base, with 11 bases spanning the gap. The germline CDR1 and CDR2 sequences are SGHTS and YDEGEE. This chain's CDR3 is CASSQRTANTEAFF. The CDR3 region has the DNA TGTGCCAGCAGCCAAAGAACAGCGAACACTGAAGCTTTCTTT. Filled out from reference TRBV5-8 and TRBJ1-1, the complete variable domain reads EAGVTQSPTHLIKTRGQQATLRCSPISGHTSVYWYQQALGLGLQFLLWYDEGEERNRGNFPPRFSGRQFPNYSSELNVNALELEDSALYLCASSQRTANTEAFFGQGTRLTVV.

This clonotype was picked up many times. The chain uses TRBV5-1 and TRBJ2-7; 8 bases map to TRBD1. After removal of 4 bases from V and 6 bases from J, the junction contained 12 bases not matched to a gene. The germline CDR1 and CDR2 sequences are SGHRS and YFSETQ. There are 15 residues in the CDR3. CDR3 DNA sequence: TGCGCCAGCAGCAAAGGACAGGGAGGTTTGGTCGAGCAGTACTTC. Protein sequence: CASSKGQGGLVEQYF. The variable domain in full, with the rest retrieved from reference TRBV5-1 and TRBJ2-7, is KAGVTQTPRYLIKTRGQQVTLSCSPISGHRSVSWYQQTPGQGLQFLFEYFSETQRNKGNFPGRFSGRQFSNSRSEMNVSTLELGDSALYLCASSKGQGGLVEQYFGPGTRLTVT.

This clonotype was counted ten times or more. J is TRBJ2-5 and V is TRBV20-1; 9 bases fit TRBD2. Germline assignment: CDR1 DFQATT and CDR2 SNEGSKA (reference sequence). The CDR3 is made up of 15 amino acids. The ends lost 5 bases at V and 5 bases at J; junction bases unmatched: 12. In nucleotides, the CDR3 is TGCAGTGCTTCAAACCCTAGCGGGGACTGGGAGACCCAGTACTTC. Protein: CSASNPSGDWETQYF.

This clonotype was recorded at least ten times. The CDR3 DNA sequence: TGCAGTGCTAGCGGTGAAACTCAGAGAACCCAGTACTTC. Translation: CSASGETQRTQYF. This chain connects TRBV20-1 to TRBJ2-5; D gene ambiguous. The germline V gene has CDR1 DFQATT and CDR2 SNEGSKA (reference sequence). Trimming cost V 3 bases and J 8 bases, with 16 bases left between them. The CDR3 contains 13 residues.

This clonotype was seen ten or more times. The chain has TRBV25-1 and TRBJ2-7; 12 nucleotides agree with TRBD2. V shed 6 bases and J 3 bases; nucleotides not matched to a gene: 3. Germline CDR1 MGHDK, CDR2 SYGVNS. This CDR3 is 14 amino acids long. As DNA, the CDR3 is TGTGCCAGCAGGACTAGCGGGAGAGGCTACGAGCAGTACTTC. The encoded protein is CASRTSGRGYEQYF.

Many counts were recorded for this clonotype. The chain links TRBV5-6 to TRBJ2-3; D is ambiguous. Germline CDR1 and CDR2: SGHDT and YYEEEE. The CDR3 length is 14 residues. V was trimmed by 4 bases and J by 0 bases, leaving 9 bases between them. The CDR3 reads CASSPLVSTDTQYF. The CDR3 bases are TGTGCCAGCAGCCCCCTAGTTAGCACAGATACGCAGTATTTT.

This clonotype was seen at least ten times. The chain combines TRBV6-5 with TRBJ2-7; D is possibly TRBD2 (6 bases). CDR1 MNHEY and CDR2 SVGAGI come from the germline V gene. This CDR3 contains 14 residues. V dropped 6 bases and J dropped 2 bases, with 14 bases sitting between them. In DNA form, the CDR3 reads TGTGCCAGCAGACTTTTGGAGGGCGCCTACGAGCAGTACTTC. Amino acid sequence: CASRLLEGAYEQYF.

This clonotype showed up many times. The chain recombines TRBV20-1 with TRBJ1-5, with D possibly being TRBD1 (5 bases). CDR1 and CDR2 from the germline V gene are DFQATT and SNEGSKA (reference sequence). The CDR3 is 14 amino acids. Deletions cut 0 bases from V and 11 bases from J, with 17 bases between. The CDR3 sequence is CSARDRDVGGAQHF. CDR3 DNA sequence: TGCAGTGCTAGAGATAGGGACGTCGGGGGGGCCCAGCATTTT.

This clonotype was picked up many times. The V and J genes are TRBV20-1 and TRBJ2-2, with 10 bases fitting TRBD2. The V gene end was trimmed by 0 bases and the J gene end by 4 bases; junction bases not matched to a gene: 5. The germline gives CDR1 DFQATT, CDR2 SNEGSKA (reference sequence). The CDR3 spans 16 residues. CDR3 region: CSAREPSGGGTGELFF. Written as DNA, the CDR3 is TGCAGTGCTAGAGAACCTAGCGGGGGTGGCACCGGGGAGCTGTTTTTT.

This clonotype has at least ten counts. V gene TRBV7-9 combines with J gene TRBJ2-5; 9 bases are a match to TRBD2. Germline assignment: CDR1 SEHNR and CDR2 FQNEAQ (reference sequence). The CDR3 spans 15 residues. J was trimmed by 4 bases and V by 1 base; bases with no gene match: 4. Here the CDR3 reads CASSLVSSGGETQYF. CDR3 nucleotides: TGTGCCAGCAGCTTAGTCAGTAGCGGGGGAGAGACCCAGTACTTC.

The chain employs TRBV20-1 and TRBJ1-3; unclear D gene. Germline assignment: CDR1 DFQATT and CDR2 SNEGSKA (reference sequence). The CDR3 is 14 residues long. The germline V and J ends were trimmed by 4 bases and 5 bases, with 15 bases remaining between them. The CDR3 reads CSANRPNERNTIYF. CDR3 DNA sequence: TGCAGTGCTAACCGGCCGAACGAGAGAAACACCATATATTTT.

This clonotype was detected ten times or more. CDR3 amino acids: CSAGGGAMNTEAFF. The CDR3 bases are TGCAGTGCTGGAGGAGGGGCGATGAACACTGAAGCTTTCTTT. J is TRBJ1-1 and V is TRBV20-1, with D possibly being TRBD1 (5 bases). Deletions cut 5 bases from V and 0 bases from J, with 13 bases between. The germline V gene encodes CDR1 DFQATT and CDR2 SNEGSKA (reference sequence). The CDR3 is 14 residues long.

This clonotype was counted a few times. This chain joins TRBV6-6 and TRBJ1-2; no clear D gene. The V end lost 8 bases, the J end lost 8 bases, and 18 bases lay between the germline ends. The CDR3 loop spans 13 amino acids. Germline assignment: CDR1 MNHNY and CDR2 SVGAGI (reference sequence). The CDR3 nucleotides are TGTGCCAGCGGACCCCGGTCAGTGGAGGGCTACACCTTC. Its protein product is CASGPRSVEGYTF.

This clonotype was seen ten or more times. The rearrangement uses TRBV29-1 and TRBJ2-5, with 9 positions matching TRBD1. With V trimmed by 8 bases and J by 5 bases, 9 bases remained unmatched. This CDR3 is built from 13 residues. CDR1 and CDR2 (germline): SQVTM, ANQGSEA. The CDR3 DNA follows: TGCAGCACTCGCGAGGGACAGGGTGAGACCCAGTACTTC. It codes for CSTREGQGETQYF.

The sample holds many counts of this clonotype. This sequence joins TRBV5-1 and TRBJ2-7; TRBD2 agrees at 12 bases. The trim removed 3 bases at V and 3 bases at J, leaving 1 base unmatched. CDR1 is SGHRS, CDR2 YFSETQ, per germline. This CDR3 comprises 14 residues. The CDR3 DNA is TGCGCCAGCAGCTGGGGACTAGCGGGCTACGAGCAGTACTTC. As protein: CASSWGLAGYEQYF.

Many counts were recorded for this clonotype. The chain carries TRBV5-1 and TRBJ2-1, with D hard to call. CDR1 SGHRS and CDR2 YFSETQ come from the germline V gene. The CDR3 extends over 12 amino acids. Trimming took 7 bases from V and 0 from J, leaving 5 bases between them. Here the CDR3 reads CASLGSYNEQFF. CDR3 DNA: TGCGCCAGCCTTGGCTCCTACAATGAGCAGTTCTTC.

This clonotype was seen at least ten times. The chain couples TRBV5-1 to TRBJ2-7; no reliable D call. The CDR3 is 12 residues long. The V gene lost 0 bases and the J gene lost 6 bases, with 7 bases spanning the gap. Germline lookup yields CDR1 SGHRS and CDR2 YFSETQ. CDR3 nucleotide sequence: TGCGCCAGCAGCTTGGCTAAGGGCGAGCAGTACTTC. The encoded protein is CASSLAKGEQYF.

This clonotype was observed at least ten times. The chain uses TRBV5-1 and TRBJ1-6, with D unresolved. Trimming shortened V by 0 bases and J by 8 bases, and 9 bases separated the two germline ends. Germline loops: CDR1 SGHRS, CDR2 YFSETQ. This CDR3 comprises 14 residues. The CDR3 coding sequence is TGCGCCAGCAGCTTGGAAGGGCTTGATTCACCCCTCCACTTT. Residues: CASSLEGLDSPLHF.

In the case of this clonotype: A read error is possible here, since a much larger clone lies one base away. The chain carries TRBV4-1 and TRBJ2-3, with D possibly matching TRBD2 (6 bases). This CDR3 is built from 16 residues. CDR1 and CDR2 (germline): MGHRA, YSYEKL. The CDR3 loop reads CANSQGRTGATDTQYF. The CDR3 bases are TGCGCCAACAGCCAAGGTCGGACGGGAGCCACAGATACGCAGTATTTT.

This clonotype has ten or more counts. CDR3 in amino acids: CSARVSDTEAFF. The CDR3 nucleotides read TGCAGTGCTAGGGTCTCGGACACTGAAGCTTTCTTT. This sequence joins TRBV20-1 and TRBJ1-1; D call uncertain. Per germline, CDR1 DFQATT and CDR2 SNEGSKA (reference sequence). V was trimmed by 3 bases and J by 3 bases, leaving 8 bases between them. The CDR3 is 12 residues long.